What follows is one T cell receptor (beta chain) and its context. The data were produced by immunoSEQ multiplex PCR, yet TCRdb's version contains in-frame clones alone and is incomplete. The data hold around 78,000 clones, with around 84% observed a single time. Time point reported: after dendritic cell vaccination, including at tumor progression/relapse. The data were taken from a study of glioma-infiltrating T cells after dendritic cell vaccination. The input for sequencing was blood, taken after dendritic cell vaccination. This receptor was obtained from a human donor with glioblastoma.

The CDR3 region is CASSAPGTPNEQFF. As DNA, the CDR3 is TGTGCCAGCAGCGCTCCCGGGACACCGAATGAGCAGTTCTTC. The chain uses TRBV9 and TRBJ2-1, with D possibly matching TRBD1 (6 bases). Germline lookup yields CDR1 SGDLS and CDR2 YYNGEE. Trimming stripped 3 bases from V and 7 bases from J, with 14 bases between. CDR3 length: 14 amino acids.